What follows is one T cell receptor beta chain and its context. This record belongs to a study of T cell responses to AZD1222 COVID-19 vaccine. The table came from immunoSEQ multiplex PCR; TCRdb's copy has only in-frame clones and leaves some out. The sample carries 100,000 to 120,000 clones, about 90% recorded once. The trim removed 5 bases at V and 0 bases at J, leaving 6 bases unmatched. The CDR3 has 16 residues. Per germline, CDR1 LGHDT and CDR2 YNNKEL (reference sequence). The TCR comes from an adult who received the AZD1222 COVID-19 vaccine. Sequenced here: peripheral blood, sampled 28 days after the second AZD1222 dose. The J gene is TRBJ1-4, the V gene TRBV3-1 (or the pseudogene TRBV3-2), with 7 bases matching TRBD1. The CDR3 loop is CASSLLGTATNEKLFF. DNA of the CDR3: TGTGCCAGCAGCTTATTGGGGACAGCAACTAATGAAAAACTGTTTTTT.